The clone carrying this TCR beta chain was observed a handful of times. Its antigen is still unknown. There were likely unrecorded immune exposures, though donors were nominally healthy when sampled. Amplification used 60 Vbeta primers and 13 Jbeta primers. Profiled with immunoSEQ multiplex PCR; TCRdb holds only in-frame clones, not every one. The sample shows about 170,000 clones, about 65% of them seen only once. The CDR3 runs 12 residues. V was clipped by 3 bases and J by 8 bases, with 10 bases between them. The V gene's germline CDR1 is SGHTA and CDR2 FQGNSA. The data were obtained in a study of cytomegalovirus exposure and HLA in healthy donors. General observations from the study: A later analysis linked a missense variant in DCLRE1C to the trimming of TCR beta V and J genes.

The rearrangement uses TRBV7-2 and TRBJ1-2; tentative D call: TRBD1 (5 bases). The sample consisted of PBMCs. The receptor comes from a man aged 35 to 55 in good health and CMV-seropositive. CDR3 coding DNA: TGTGCCAGCAGCTTGGGGGGGTACGGCTACACCTTC. This translates into CASSLGGYGYTF. Full variable domain (remainder filled in from reference TRBV7-2 and TRBJ1-2): GAGVSQSPSNKVTEKGKDVELRCDPISGHTALYWYRQSLGQGLEFLIYFQGNSAPDKSGLPSDRFSAERTGGSVSTLTIQRTQQEDSAVYLCASSLGGYGYTFGSGTRLTVV.